The entry that follows covers one TCR beta chain sequence. Antigen: not known. This entry belongs to a study of T cells in localized non-small cell lung cancer. Some clones are missing from TCRdb's copy, which holds only in-frame ones; the method was immunoSEQ multiplex PCR. The data hold around 67,000 clones, with 90% observed a single time. Germline loops: CDR1 SGHRS, CDR2 YFSETQ. Trimming took off 6 bases at V and 4 bases at J, with 16 bases between the two ends. CDR3 size: 14 residues. General study results and limits: Tumor trailed uninvolved adjacent lung in T cell clonality, which peaked there. Heterogeneity within the tumor remains possible, as just one region underwent sequencing. Appearances in adjacent lung were noted for a median 57 of the top 100 tumor clones.

The sample here was peripheral blood, taken before any cancer treatment. The sequence was obtained from a woman aged 40 to 75 with stage I lung adenocarcinoma. The chain employs TRBV5-1 and TRBJ1-2; TRBD1 is a possible D gene (5 bases). The CDR3 sequence: CASTHGVGGYGYTF. CDR3 bases: TGCGCCAGCACCCACGGGGTTGGGGGCTATGGCTACACCTTC.